The following is a TCR beta chain sequence with its context. The record originates from a study of blood T cell repertoires in COVID-19. The wider study: Samples representing acute and convalescent COVID-19 were sourced from the United States, Italy and Spain. The analysed material was cDNA or gDNA that came from T cells, B-cell-depleted T cells, or PBMCs.

Original handling: Amplification from reference gene primers served as the basis for estimated nucleated cell counts. Profiling relied on immunoSEQ multiplex PCR, and the TCRdb table lists in-frame clones only, not all of them. The DNA gave D and trimming, while V, J and clone size come from that table. The sample has hundreds of thousands of clones; 75% to 90% are singletons. This study enrolled people aged roughly 18 to 100 from around 26 US geographic areas. The CDR3 has 15 amino acids. Unmatched junction bases numbered 7, after V lost 5 bases and J lost 6 bases. CDR1 is SEHNR, CDR2 FQNEAQ, per germline (reference sequence).

The clonotype originates from a woman aged 45-60 years who had recovered from COVID-19. The sample comprised PBMCs or T cells enriched from blood (not recorded which). The V call is TRBV7-9, the J call TRBJ2-5; 12 bases are shared with TRBD2. The CDR3 loop reads CASSPRTSGEQTQYF. For the CDR3, the DNA is TGTGCCAGCAGCCCGAGGACTAGCGGGGAGCAGACCCAGTACTTC.